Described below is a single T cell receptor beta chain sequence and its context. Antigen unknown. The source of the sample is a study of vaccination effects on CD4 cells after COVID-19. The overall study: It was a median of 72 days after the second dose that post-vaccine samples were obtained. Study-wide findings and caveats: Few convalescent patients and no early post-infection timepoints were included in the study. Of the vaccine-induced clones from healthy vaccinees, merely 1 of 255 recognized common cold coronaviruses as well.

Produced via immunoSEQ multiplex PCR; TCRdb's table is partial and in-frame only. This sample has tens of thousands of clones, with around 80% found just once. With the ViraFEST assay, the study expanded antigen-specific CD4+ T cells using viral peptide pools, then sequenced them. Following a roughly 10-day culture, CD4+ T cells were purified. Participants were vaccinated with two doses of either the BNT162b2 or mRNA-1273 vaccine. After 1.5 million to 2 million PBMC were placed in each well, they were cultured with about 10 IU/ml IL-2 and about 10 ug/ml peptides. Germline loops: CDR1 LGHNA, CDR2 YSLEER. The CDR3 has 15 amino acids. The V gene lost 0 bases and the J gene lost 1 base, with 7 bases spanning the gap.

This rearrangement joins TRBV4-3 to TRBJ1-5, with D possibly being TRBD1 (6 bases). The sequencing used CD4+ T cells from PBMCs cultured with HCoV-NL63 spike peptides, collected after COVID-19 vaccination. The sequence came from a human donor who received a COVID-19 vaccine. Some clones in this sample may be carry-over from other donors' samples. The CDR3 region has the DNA TGCGCCAGCAGCCAAGAAGGGGGAAGCAATCAGCCCCAGCATTTT. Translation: CASSQEGGSNQPQHF.